Detailed here is one TCR beta chain. The CDR3 extends over 13 amino acids. V was pared by 4 bases and J by 3 bases, with 3 bases of the junction left unmatched. Per germline, CDR1 GTSNPN and CDR2 SVGIG (reference sequence). This PCR relied on a set of 60 Vbeta primers and 13 Jbeta primers. Measured with immunoSEQ multiplex PCR; TCRdb has only the in-frame clones, and not every one. Of some 110,000 clones detected, roughly 80% appear once; the ten largest clones hold roughly 3.9%. This specimen comes from a study of cytomegalovirus exposure and HLA in healthy donors. Study-wide background: Unique TCRs numbering roughly 85 million, obtained from HLA-typed donors, made up an early data release. Genetic ancestry analysis placed around 76% of the 398 donors that were genotyped in the Caucasian-associated cluster.

The sample comprised PBMCs. This chain connects TRBV30 to TRBJ2-3, with 8 bases lining up with TRBD1. The clonotype was recovered from a man in his 60s in good health and CMV-seronegative. DNA for the CDR3: TGTGCCTGGATTGACAGGGGAACAGATACGCAGTATTTT. Its protein product is CAWIDRGTDTQYF.